This T cell receptor beta chain appears in the sequencing data of a study of Ad26.COV2.S vaccination and SARS-CoV-2 variants. The protocol was immunoSEQ multiplex PCR, while the TCRdb copy is restricted to in-frame clones and leaves out a portion. The sample yields under 150,000 clones, 86% seen once. This CDR3 is 16 amino acids long. Germline lookup yields CDR1 SNHLY and CDR2 FYNNEI. V gave up 7 bases and J gave up 3 bases, with 18 bases separating them. Sequences were derived from peripheral blood, sampled after recovery from COVID-19. This sequence joins TRBV2 and TRBJ2-2; D is possibly TRBD1 or TRBD2 (5 bases each). The receptor was isolated from a human donor who had recovered from COVID-19. CDR3 sequence (DNA): TGTGCCAGCACTCGGGAACAGGAAACGTACACCGGGGAGCTGTTTTTT. Translating gives CASTREQETYTGELFF.